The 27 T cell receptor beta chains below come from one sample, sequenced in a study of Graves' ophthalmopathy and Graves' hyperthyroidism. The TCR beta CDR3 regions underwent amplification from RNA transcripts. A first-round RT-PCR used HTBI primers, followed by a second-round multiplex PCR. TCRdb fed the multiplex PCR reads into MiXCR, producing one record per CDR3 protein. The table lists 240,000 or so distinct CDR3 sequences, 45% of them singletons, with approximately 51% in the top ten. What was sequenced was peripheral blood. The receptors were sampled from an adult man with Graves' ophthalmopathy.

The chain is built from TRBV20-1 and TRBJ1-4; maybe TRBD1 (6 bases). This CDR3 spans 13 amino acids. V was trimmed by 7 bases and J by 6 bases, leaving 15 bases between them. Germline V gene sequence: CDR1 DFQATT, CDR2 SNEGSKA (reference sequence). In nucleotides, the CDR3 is TGCAGTGTACAAGGGGGGGTGGATGAAAAACTGTTTTTT. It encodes CSVQGGVDEKLFF.

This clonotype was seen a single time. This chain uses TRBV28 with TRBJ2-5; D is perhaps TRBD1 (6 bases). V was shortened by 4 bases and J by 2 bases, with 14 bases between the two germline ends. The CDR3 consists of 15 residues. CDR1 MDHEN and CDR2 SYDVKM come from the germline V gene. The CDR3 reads CASSSSGRGQETQYF. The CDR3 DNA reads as TGTGCCAGCAGTTCCAGCGGCAGGGGTCAAGAGACCCAGTACTTC.

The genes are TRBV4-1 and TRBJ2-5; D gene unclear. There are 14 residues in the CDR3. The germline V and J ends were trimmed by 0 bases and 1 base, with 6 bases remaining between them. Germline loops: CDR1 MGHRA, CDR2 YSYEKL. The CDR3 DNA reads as TGCGCCAGCAGCCAAGATTCAGCCCAAGAGACCCAGTACTTC. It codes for CASSQDSAQETQYF.

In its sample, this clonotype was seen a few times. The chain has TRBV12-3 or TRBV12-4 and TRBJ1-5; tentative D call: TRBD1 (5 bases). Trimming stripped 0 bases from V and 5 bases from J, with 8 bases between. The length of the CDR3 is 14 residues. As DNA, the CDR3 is TGTGCCAGCAGTTTAGCGTGGGGCGATCAGCCCCAGCATTTT. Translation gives CASSLAWGDQPQHF.

CDR3 DNA sequence: TGCAGTGCTAGAGTTCTAGTCGGCACCGGGGAGCTGTTTTTT. Translated: CSARVLVGTGELFF. This chain uses TRBV20-1 with TRBJ2-2; no clear D. The CDR3 is 14 amino acids. With 1 base removed from V and 4 bases from J, the gap between germline ends came to 10 bases. The germline V gene has CDR1 DFQATT and CDR2 SNEGSKA (reference sequence).

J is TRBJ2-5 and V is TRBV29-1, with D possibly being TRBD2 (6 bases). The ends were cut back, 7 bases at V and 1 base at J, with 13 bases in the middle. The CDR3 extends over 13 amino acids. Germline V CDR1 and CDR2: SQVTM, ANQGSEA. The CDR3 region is CSAAGRRQETQYF. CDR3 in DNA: TGCAGCGCCGCGGGACGGCGCCAAGAGACCCAGTACTTC. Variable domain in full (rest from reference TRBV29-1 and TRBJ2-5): SAVISQKPSRDICQRGTSLTIQCQVDSQVTMMFWYRQQPGQSLTLIATANQGSEATYESGFVIDKFPISRPNLTFSTLTVSNMSPEDSSIYLCSAAGRRQETQYFGPGTRLLVL.

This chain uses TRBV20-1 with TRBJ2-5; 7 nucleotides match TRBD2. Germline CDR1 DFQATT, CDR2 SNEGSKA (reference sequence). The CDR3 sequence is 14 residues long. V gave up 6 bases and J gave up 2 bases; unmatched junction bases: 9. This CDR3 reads CSAPGLGSQETQYF. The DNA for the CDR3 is TGCAGTGCCCCCGGACTAGGATCACAAGAGACCCAGTACTTC.

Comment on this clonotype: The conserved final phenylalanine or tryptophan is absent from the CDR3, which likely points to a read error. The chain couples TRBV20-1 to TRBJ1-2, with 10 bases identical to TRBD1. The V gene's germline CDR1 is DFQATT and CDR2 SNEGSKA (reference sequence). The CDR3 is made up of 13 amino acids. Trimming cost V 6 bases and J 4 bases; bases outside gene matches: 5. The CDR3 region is CSAKDRGGYGYTL. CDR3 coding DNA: TGCAGTGCCAAGGACAGGGGGGGCTATGGCTACACCCTC.

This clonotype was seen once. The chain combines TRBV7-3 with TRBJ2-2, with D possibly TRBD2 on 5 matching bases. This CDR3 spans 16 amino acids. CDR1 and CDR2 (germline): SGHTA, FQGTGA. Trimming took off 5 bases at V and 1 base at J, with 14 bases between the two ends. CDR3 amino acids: CASSPGLPKNTGELFF. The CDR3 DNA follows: TGTGCCAGCAGCCCCGGACTTCCCAAGAACACCGGGGAGCTGTTTTTT.

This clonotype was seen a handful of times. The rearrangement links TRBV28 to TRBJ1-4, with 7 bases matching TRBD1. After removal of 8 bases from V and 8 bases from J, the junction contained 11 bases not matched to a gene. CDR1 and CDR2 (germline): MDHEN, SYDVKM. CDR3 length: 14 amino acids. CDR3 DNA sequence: TGTGCCAGCGGCGCTGGGACAGTGGGCGAAAAACTGTTTTTT. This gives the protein CASGAGTVGEKLFF.

The CDR3: CASSEQGDYGANVLTF. The CDR3 DNA reads as TGTGCCAGCAGCGAACAGGGAGACTATGGGGCCAACGTCCTGACTTTC. The rearrangement joins TRBV9 to TRBJ2-6, with D possibly TRBD1 on 6 matching bases. CDR1 is SGDLS, CDR2 YYNGEE, per germline. CDR3 size: 16 residues. Trimming removed 3 bases at V and 3 bases at J, with 13 bases between.

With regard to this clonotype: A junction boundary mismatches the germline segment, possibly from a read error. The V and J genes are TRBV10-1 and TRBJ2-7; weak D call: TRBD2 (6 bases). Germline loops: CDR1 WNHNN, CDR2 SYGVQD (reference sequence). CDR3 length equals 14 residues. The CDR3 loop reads CAWSEGSGSHEQYF. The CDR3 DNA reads TGTGCCTGGAGTGAGGGTAGCGGCAGCCACGAGCAGTACTTC.

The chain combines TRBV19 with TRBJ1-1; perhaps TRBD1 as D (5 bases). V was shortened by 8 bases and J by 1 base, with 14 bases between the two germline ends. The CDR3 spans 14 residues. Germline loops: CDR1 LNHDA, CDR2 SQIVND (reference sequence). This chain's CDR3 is CASCRGVSNTEAFF. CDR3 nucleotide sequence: TGTGCCAGTTGCCGGGGGGTCTCGAACACTGAAGCTTTCTTT. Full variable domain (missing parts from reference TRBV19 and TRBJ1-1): DGGITQSPKYLFRKEGQNVTLSCEQNLNHDAMYWYRQDPGQGLRLIYYSQIVNDFQKGDIAEGYSVSREKKESFPLTVTSAQKNPTAFYLCASCRGVSNTEAFFGQGTRLTVV.

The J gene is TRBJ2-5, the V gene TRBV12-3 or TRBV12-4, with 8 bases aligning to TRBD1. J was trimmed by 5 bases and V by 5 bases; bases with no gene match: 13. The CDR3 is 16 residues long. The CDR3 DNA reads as TGTGCCAGCAGTGGGCAGGGGGCAGGGCCCCGGGAGACCCAGTACTTC. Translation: CASSGQGAGPRETQYF.

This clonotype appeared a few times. The DNA for the CDR3 is TGTGCCACCATGGCAGGGGCGAACACTGAAGCTTTCTTT. It translates to CATMAGANTEAFF. The chain joins TRBV24-1 to TRBJ1-1; D is perhaps TRBD1 (6 bases). From germline, CDR1 is KGHDR and CDR2 SFDVKD. V was cut by 8 bases and J by 1 base, with 10 bases left in between. The CDR3 length is 13 residues.

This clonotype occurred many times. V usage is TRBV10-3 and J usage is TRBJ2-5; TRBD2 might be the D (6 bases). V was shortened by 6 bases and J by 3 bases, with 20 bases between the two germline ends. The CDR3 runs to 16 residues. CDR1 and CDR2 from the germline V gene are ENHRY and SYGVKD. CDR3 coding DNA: TGTGCCATCAGCGACCCCGGGACTCCTGGGAAAGAGACCCAGTACTTC. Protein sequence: CAISDPGTPGKETQYF.

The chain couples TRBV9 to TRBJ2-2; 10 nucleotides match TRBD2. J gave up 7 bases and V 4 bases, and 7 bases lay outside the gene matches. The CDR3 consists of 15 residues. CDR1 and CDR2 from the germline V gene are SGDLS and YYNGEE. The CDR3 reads CASSLASGGGGELFF. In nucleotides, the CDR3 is TGTGCCAGCAGCTTAGCTAGCGGGGGCGGCGGGGAGCTGTTTTTT.

CDR3 DNA: TGTGCCAGCAGCCCAGCAGTCAATCAGCCCCAGCATTTT. It translates to CASSPAVNQPQHF. This chain connects TRBV7-9 to TRBJ1-5; no definite D call. The germline gives CDR1 SEHNR, CDR2 FQNEAQ (reference sequence). V was cut by 5 bases and J by 3 bases, with 8 bases left in between. This CDR3 region has 13 residues.

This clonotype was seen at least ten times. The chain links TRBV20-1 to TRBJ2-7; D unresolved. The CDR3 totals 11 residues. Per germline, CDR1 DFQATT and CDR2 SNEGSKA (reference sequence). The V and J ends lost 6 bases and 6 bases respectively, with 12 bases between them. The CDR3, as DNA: TGCAGTGCCCAAACCCCCCGCGAGCAGTACTTC. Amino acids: CSAQTPREQYF.

The CDR3 protein is CASNPGTGGYEQYF. Written as DNA, the CDR3 is TGTGCCAGCAACCCCGGGACAGGGGGTTACGAGCAGTACTTC. The chain recombines TRBV5-8 with TRBJ2-7, with TRBD1 matching 11 bases. V trimming: 6 bases; J trimming: 4 bases; junction bases outside the gene matches: 6. This CDR3 is built from 14 residues. Germline V gene data show CDR1 as SGHTS and CDR2 as YDEGEE. Full variable domain (remainder filled in from reference TRBV5-8 and TRBJ2-7): EAGVTQSPTHLIKTRGQQATLRCSPISGHTSVYWYQQALGLGLQFLLWYDEGEERNRGNFPPRFSGRQFPNYSSELNVNALELEDSALYLCASNPGTGGYEQYFGPGTRLTVT.

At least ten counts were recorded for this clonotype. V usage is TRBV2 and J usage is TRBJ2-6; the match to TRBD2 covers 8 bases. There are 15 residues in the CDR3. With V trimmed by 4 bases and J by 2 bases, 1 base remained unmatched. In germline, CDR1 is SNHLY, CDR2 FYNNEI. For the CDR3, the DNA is TGTGCCAGCAGTGTTAGCGGGACTGGGGCCAACGTCCTGACTTTC. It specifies CASSVSGTGANVLTF.

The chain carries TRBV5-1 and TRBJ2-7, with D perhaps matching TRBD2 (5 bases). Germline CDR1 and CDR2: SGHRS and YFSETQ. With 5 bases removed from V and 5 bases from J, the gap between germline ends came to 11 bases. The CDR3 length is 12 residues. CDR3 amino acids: CASSSDYDEQYF. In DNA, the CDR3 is TGCGCCAGCAGTAGTGACTACGACGAGCAGTACTTC.

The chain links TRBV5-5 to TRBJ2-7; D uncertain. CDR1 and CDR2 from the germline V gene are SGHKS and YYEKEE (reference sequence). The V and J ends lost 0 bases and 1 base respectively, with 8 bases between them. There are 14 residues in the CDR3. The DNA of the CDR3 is TGTGCCAGCAGCTTGGGCCCAGTGTCCTACGAGCAGTACTTC. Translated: CASSLGPVSYEQYF. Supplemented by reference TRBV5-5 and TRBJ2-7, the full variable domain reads DAGVTQSPTHLIKTRGQQVTLRCSPISGHKSVSWYQQVLGQGPQFIFQYYEKEERGRGNFPDRFSARQFPNYSSELNVNALLLGDSALYLCASSLGPVSYEQYFGPGTRLTVT.

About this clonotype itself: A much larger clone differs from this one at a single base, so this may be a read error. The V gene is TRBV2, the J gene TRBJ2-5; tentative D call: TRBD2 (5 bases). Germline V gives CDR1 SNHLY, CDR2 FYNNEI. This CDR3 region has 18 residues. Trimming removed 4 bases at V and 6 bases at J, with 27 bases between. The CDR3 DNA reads TGTGCCAGCAGTGGGGCGACCGGCGGGCCACCCCGGATGAAGACCCAGTACTTC. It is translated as CASSGATGGPPRMKTQYF.

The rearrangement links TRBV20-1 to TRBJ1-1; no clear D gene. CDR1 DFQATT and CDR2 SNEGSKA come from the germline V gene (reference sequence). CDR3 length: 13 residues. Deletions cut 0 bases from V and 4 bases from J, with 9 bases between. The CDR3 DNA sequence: TGCAGTGCTAGAGAGGGGAGTACCACTGAAGCTTTCTTT. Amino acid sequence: CSAREGSTTEAFF.

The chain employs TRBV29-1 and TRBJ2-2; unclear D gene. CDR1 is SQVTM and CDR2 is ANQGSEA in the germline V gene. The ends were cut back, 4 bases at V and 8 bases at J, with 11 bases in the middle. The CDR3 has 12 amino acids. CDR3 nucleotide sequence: TGCAGCGTTGGGGAAGGGTCAGGGGAGCTGTTTTTT. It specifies CSVGEGSGELFF.

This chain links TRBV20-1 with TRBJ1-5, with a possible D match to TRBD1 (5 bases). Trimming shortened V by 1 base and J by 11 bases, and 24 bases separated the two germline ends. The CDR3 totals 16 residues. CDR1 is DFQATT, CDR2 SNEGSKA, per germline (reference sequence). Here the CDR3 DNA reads TGCAGTGCTAGAGGATCAGGGTCCCTTCAACTTTCGGCCCAGCATTTT. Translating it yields CSARGSGSLQLSAQHF.